This T cell receptor beta chain was sequenced for a study of cytomegalovirus exposure and HLA in healthy donors. CDR3 length: 15 amino acids. The junction had 4 bases not matched to a gene; V was cut back by 0 bases and J by 3 bases. Per the germline V gene, CDR1 is SGDLS and CDR2 is YYNGEE. PCR was performed using 60 Vbeta and 13 Jbeta primers. Repertoires were generated with immunoSEQ multiplex PCR, while TCRdb's copy carries only in-frame clones and drops some. The sample shows fewer than 250,000 clones, about 81% of them seen only once. The sequenced sample consisted of PBMCs. V and J are TRBV9 and TRBJ2-5; 8 bases fit TRBD1. The TCR comes from a man aged 25 to 40 in good health and CMV-seropositive. The CDR3 here is CASSVETGEKETQYF. DNA for the CDR3: TGTGCCAGCAGCGTAGAGACAGGGGAAAAAGAGACCCAGTACTTC.